The clone carrying this T cell receptor beta chain was seen only a few times. Its specificity is unknown. Germline CDR1 is KGHSH and CDR2 is LQKENI. Trimming removed 8 bases from V and 3 bases from J, with 11 bases in between. The CDR3 loop spans 13 amino acids. This sample was included in a study of cytomegalovirus exposure and HLA in healthy donors. The study's findings and limits: The authors later linked a missense DCLRE1C variant to TCR beta V- and J-gene trimming.

A multiplex PCR was run with 60 Vbeta primers and 13 Jbeta primers. TCRdb's table, derived via immunoSEQ multiplex PCR, lists solely in-frame clones and lacks some. This table has around 100,000 clones, 10% appearing once. Sequenced: PBMCs. The chain links TRBV18 to TRBJ1-5; D unresolved. This clonotype was obtained from a man in his forties or fifties in good health and CMV-seropositive. The CDR3 DNA reads as TGTGCCAGCCGAGGACTCATCAATCAGCCCCAGCATTTT. Translation: CASRGLINQPQHF. Drawing the rest from reference TRBV18 and TRBJ1-5, the complete variable domain is NAGVMQNPRHLVRRRGQEARLRCSPMKGHSHVYWYRQLPEEGLKFMVYLQKENIIDESGMPKERFSAEFPKEGPSILRIQQVVRGDSAAYFCASRGLINQPQHFGDGTRLSIL.